This note documents a single T cell receptor beta chain sequence. The CDR3 is 12 residues long. The germline gives CDR1 SNHLY, CDR2 FYNNEI. The V end was cut by 4 bases, the J end by 7 bases, with 8 bases between. Authors' processing steps: Estimates of nucleated cell counts were drawn from the amplification of reference gene primers. The data were produced by immunoSEQ multiplex PCR, yet TCRdb's version contains in-frame clones alone and is incomplete. Clone size and V and J calls were adopted from that table, with D and trimming inferred from the DNA. In the table there are about 130,000 clones, about 81% of which are singletons. This sample is drawn from a study of blood T cell repertoires in COVID-19. The wider study: PBMCs, B-cell-depleted T cells, or T cells provided the cDNA or gDNA that made up the material.

The specimen was peripheral blood. The clonotype was recovered from a woman in her forties or fifties with acute or convalescent COVID-19. The chain has TRBV2 and TRBJ2-1; D might be TRBD1 (6 bases). CDR3 region: CASSVGGNEQFF. CDR3 sequence (DNA): TGTGCCAGCAGTGTAGGGGGTAATGAGCAGTTCTTC.